A single sample is the source of the 32 T cell receptor beta chains below, sequenced in a study of long-term antiretroviral therapy in people with HIV. Version v3.0 of the immunoSEQ assay was performed at survey level. Here immunoSEQ multiplex PCR was the method, and the copy in TCRdb shows in-frame clones only, minus some. The sample has 24,000 or so clones; approximately 95% are singletons. The starting material was unsorted PBMCs, obtained roughly 5 years after starting antiretroviral therapy. These receptors were taken from a woman between 50 and 59 years old with HIV.

The chain is built from TRBV5-1 and TRBJ1-2, with 12 bases identical to TRBD1. CDR3 length: 14 residues. From germline, CDR1 is SGHRS and CDR2 YFSETQ. The ends lost 3 bases at V and 8 bases at J; junction bases unmatched: 5. CDR3: CASSSGQGAQGYTF. CDR3 DNA sequence: TGCGCCAGCAGCTCGGGACAGGGGGCGCAAGGCTACACCTTC.

V and J are TRBV14 and TRBJ1-2, with 9 bases lining up with TRBD1. The CDR3 runs 15 residues. Losses at the gene ends were 4 bases for V and 4 bases for J; bases not matched to a gene: 7. Germline-derived CDR1 and CDR2 are SGHDN and FVKESK. The CDR3 sequence: CASSLETGGFYGYTF. The CDR3 region has the DNA TGTGCCAGCAGCCTAGAGACAGGGGGATTCTATGGCTACACCTTC.

The rearrangement links TRBV28 to TRBJ2-1; a possible D gene is TRBD2 (6 bases). Germline V gives CDR1 MDHEN, CDR2 SYDVKM. The V and J ends lost 7 bases and 9 bases respectively, with 13 bases between them. This CDR3 contains 12 residues. As DNA, the CDR3 is TGTGCCAGCAACCAGTACGGGGGTGAGCAGTTCTTC. It codes for CASNQYGGEQFF.

This rearrangement joins TRBV6-6 to TRBJ2-2; D perhaps matches TRBD1 (8 bases). Trimming cost V 2 bases and J 6 bases, with 16 bases left between them. This CDR3 has 16 amino acids. Germline CDR1 and CDR2: MNHNY and SVGAGI (reference sequence). DNA of the CDR3: TGTGCCAGCAGTTACCGCGGACAGGGAGGGGCCGGGGAGCTGTTTTTT. Protein: CASSYRGQGGAGELFF.

V usage is TRBV14 and J usage is TRBJ1-2; tentatively, D is TRBD1 (6 bases). The CDR3 runs 14 residues. In germline, CDR1 is SGHDN, CDR2 FVKESK. Trimming removed 1 base at V and 4 bases at J, with 10 bases between. The CDR3 loop is CASSQVDRSYGYTF. The CDR3, as DNA: TGTGCCAGCAGCCAAGTTGACAGGAGCTATGGCTACACCTTC.

The CDR3 loop reads CAIPPRDRGESTEAFF. The CDR3 DNA is TGTGCCATCCCTCCCCGGGACAGGGGTGAGAGTACTGAAGCTTTCTTT. The V call is TRBV2, the J call TRBJ1-1, with 10 bases lining up with TRBD1. The germline CDR1 and CDR2 sequences are SNHLY and FYNNEI. This CDR3 is built from 16 residues. With 10 bases clipped from V and 5 bases from J, the junction kept 16 bases outside the gene matches.

The rearrangement joins TRBV6-1 to TRBJ1-2, with no clear D. This CDR3 comprises 13 residues. Germline CDR1 and CDR2: MNHNS and SASEGT. Trimming stripped 1 base from V and 7 bases from J, with 10 bases between. The CDR3: CASSEDPLGGYTF. The DNA of the CDR3 is TGTGCCAGCAGTGAAGACCCCCTGGGTGGCTACACCTTC.

V and J are TRBV2 and TRBJ2-7; 8 nucleotides match TRBD1. Germline V gene sequence: CDR1 SNHLY, CDR2 FYNNEI. CDR3 length: 13 residues. Trimming removed 8 bases from V and 3 bases from J; junction bases left unmatched: 6. CDR3 residues: CASERDRRYEQYF. CDR3 in DNA: TGTGCCAGCGAGAGGGACAGGCGCTACGAGCAGTACTTC.

V and J are TRBV21-1 and TRBJ1-3. TRBV21-1 is marked as a pseudogene. This CDR3 contains 16 residues. CDR3 in amino acids: CASSKEGLNSGNTIYF. CDR3 DNA sequence: TGTGCCAGCAGCAAAGAAGGGCTGAACTCTGGAAACACCATATATTTT.

This chain connects TRBV27 to TRBJ2-4; no definite D call. Germline V CDR1 and CDR2: MNHEY, SMNVEV (reference sequence). The CDR3 is 13 residues long. V dropped 6 bases and J dropped 6 bases, with 12 bases sitting between them. CDR3 sequence reads: CASRVYYGNIQYF. The CDR3 nucleotides read TGTGCCAGCAGGGTCTATTATGGAAACATTCAGTACTTC.

The genes are TRBV7-2 and TRBJ2-7; 7 bases are a match to TRBD1. Germline CDR1 is SGHTA and CDR2 is FQGNSA. The CDR3 consists of 14 residues. Unmatched junction bases numbered 8, after V lost 3 bases and J lost 6 bases. Here the CDR3 DNA reads TGTGCCAGCAGCTTGAACAGGGGAGCCTCCGAGCAGTACTTC. Its translation is CASSLNRGASEQYF.

The rearrangement joins TRBV27 to TRBJ1-4, with a tentative D call TRBD1 (5 bases). The V gene's germline CDR1 is MNHEY and CDR2 SMNVEV (reference sequence). The CDR3 is 14 residues long. V was shortened by 5 bases and J by 5 bases, with 12 bases between the two germline ends. CDR3 residues: CASSPRVRNEKLFF. CDR3 in DNA: TGTGCCAGCAGTCCCAGGGTGAGGAATGAAAAACTGTTTTTT.

The chain links TRBV7-9 to TRBJ2-3; 8 bases align to TRBD1. The CDR3 is made up of 15 amino acids. Germline trimming cut 8 bases from V and 4 bases from J; bases unmatched to any gene: 11. Looked up from germline, CDR1 is SEHNR and CDR2 is FQNEAQ (reference sequence). The DNA of the CDR3 is TGTGCCAGCGCAACCGACAGGGGAGTTTCAGATACGCAGTATTTT. It specifies CASATDRGVSDTQYF. Combining the CDR3 with reference TRBV7-9 and TRBJ2-3 gives the whole variable domain DTGVSQNPRHKITKRGQNVTFRCDPISEHNRLYWYRQTLGQGPEFLTYFQNEAQLEKSRLLSDRFSAERPKGSFSTLEIQRTEQGDSAMYLCASATDRGVSDTQYFGPGTRLTVL.

This clone was detected only once. CDR3 loop: CASSVGSVGRQPQHF. The CDR3 DNA is TGTGCCAGCAGCGTAGGTAGTGTGGGGAGACAGCCCCAGCATTTT. This sequence joins TRBV9 and TRBJ1-5; the D is unclear. The germline V and J ends were trimmed by 0 bases and 7 bases, with 14 bases remaining between them. The CDR3 loop spans 15 amino acids. CDR1 and CDR2 (germline): SGDLS, YYNGEE. Filled out from reference TRBV9 and TRBJ1-5, the complete variable domain reads DSGVTQTPKHLITATGQRVTLRCSPRSGDLSVYWYQQSLDQGLQFLIQYYNGEERAKGNILERFSAQQFPDLHSELNLSSLELGDSALYFCASSVGSVGRQPQHFGDGTRLSIL.

The rearrangement links TRBV19 to TRBJ1-5; D might be TRBD1 (5 bases). Trimming removed 3 bases at V and 5 bases at J, with 17 bases between. Per germline, CDR1 LNHDA and CDR2 SQIVND (reference sequence). The CDR3 has 16 residues. The CDR3 DNA follows: TGTGCCAGTAGTATGAATCTCTTGGCAGGGTATCAGCCCCAGCATTTT. It codes for CASSMNLLAGYQPQHF.

V usage is TRBV5-8 and J usage is TRBJ2-2, with TRBD2 identical over 10 bases. Losses at the gene ends were 3 bases for V and 3 bases for J; bases not matched to a gene: 5. The CDR3 has 16 amino acids. The germline V gene has CDR1 SGHTS and CDR2 YDEGEE. This CDR3 reads CASSSGLAADTGELFF. In DNA form, the CDR3 reads TGTGCCAGCAGCTCTGGACTAGCGGCAGACACCGGGGAGCTGTTTTTT.

The chain couples TRBV5-6 to TRBJ2-7; 7 bases line up with TRBD1. The junction had 3 bases not matched to a gene; V was cut back by 4 bases and J by 2 bases. The CDR3 consists of 13 residues. Germline V gene sequence: CDR1 SGHDT, CDR2 YYEEEE. The CDR3 DNA sequence: TGTGCCAGCAGCGACGGGACAGCCTACGAGCAGTACTTC. It yields the protein CASSDGTAYEQYF.

The V gene is TRBV6-1, the J gene TRBJ2-1, with D perhaps TRBD1 (5 bases). Germline V gene data show CDR1 as MNHNS and CDR2 as SASEGT. Trimming removed 6 bases at V and 3 bases at J, with 12 bases between. This CDR3 region has 14 residues. The CDR3 here is CASRPTGNYNEQFF. Written as DNA, the CDR3 is TGTGCCAGCAGACCTACAGGTAACTACAATGAGCAGTTCTTC.

The chain links TRBV18 to TRBJ1-2; tentatively, D is TRBD1 (6 bases). Germline loops: CDR1 KGHSH, CDR2 LQKENI. V dropped 10 bases and J dropped 4 bases, with 16 bases sitting between them. The CDR3 runs to 13 residues. The CDR3 here is CATQPGEGYGYTF. The CDR3 DNA is TGTGCCACTCAACCAGGGGAGGGCTATGGCTACACCTTC.

The V call is TRBV27, the J call TRBJ2-7; D call uncertain. The CDR3 extends over 14 amino acids. V was clipped by 4 bases and J by 2 bases, with 12 bases between them. Per the germline V gene, CDR1 is MNHEY and CDR2 is SMNVEV (reference sequence). The CDR3 nucleotides are TGTGCCAGCAGTTCGTCGAGTAGTCCCTACGAGCAGTACTTC. Translated, it gives CASSSSSSPYEQYF.

The rearrangement uses TRBV7-2 and TRBJ2-5; 12 positions agree with TRBD2. CDR1 is SGHTA and CDR2 is FQGNSA in the germline V gene. Trimming removed 1 base from V and 5 bases from J; junction bases left unmatched: 14. The CDR3 sequence is 19 residues long. This chain's CDR3 is CASSLETPFGLAGLETQYF. In nucleotides, the CDR3 is TGTGCCAGCAGCTTAGAAACCCCCTTCGGACTAGCGGGATTGGAGACCCAGTACTTC.

This clone was observed a single time. The chain employs TRBV5-4 and TRBJ2-3; D perhaps matches TRBD1 (7 bases). V was shortened by 4 bases and J by 0 bases, with 9 bases between the two germline ends. CDR3 size: 14 residues. The germline V gene has CDR1 SGHNT and CDR2 YYREEE (reference sequence). The CDR3 DNA reads TGTGCCAGCAGCCAGGGGGGAAGCACAGATACGCAGTATTTT. The encoded protein is CASSQGGSTDTQYF.

The genes are TRBV10-3 and TRBJ2-7; TRBD2 agrees at 15 bases. Germline CDR1 reads ENHRY; CDR2 reads SYGVKD. V was pared by 6 bases and J by 6 bases, with 6 bases of the junction left unmatched. The CDR3 consists of 15 residues. The CDR3 loop reads CAIRGLAGGIGEQYF. The CDR3 DNA follows: TGTGCCATCAGGGGACTAGCGGGAGGCATCGGCGAGCAGTACTTC.

The chain carries TRBV7-8 and TRBJ2-7; 9 nucleotides match TRBD2. Germline V gene lookup returns CDR1 SGHVS and CDR2 FQNEAQ. Losses at the gene ends were 5 bases for V and 6 bases for J; bases not matched to a gene: 11. The CDR3 is made up of 15 amino acids. The CDR3 DNA sequence: TGTGCCAGCAGCCCGGCGGGAGCGGGAGGCCGCGAGCAGTACTTC. This sequence encodes CASSPAGAGGREQYF.

Here the CDR3 DNA reads TGTGCCAGCTCACCGGGTCTGGCGGGCTACGAGCAGTACTTC. Residues: CASSPGLAGYEQYF. The chain has TRBV18 and TRBJ2-7; tentatively, D is TRBD2 (5 bases). Germline V gene data show CDR1 as KGHSH and CDR2 as LQKENI. V lost 3 bases and J 3 bases, leaving 12 bases between the germline ends. The CDR3 has 14 residues.

This chain links TRBV7-8 with TRBJ2-3, with TRBD2 matching 8 bases. CDR3 size: 14 residues. With V trimmed by 3 bases and J by 5 bases, 4 bases remained unmatched. Germline loops: CDR1 SGHVS, CDR2 FQNEAQ. CDR3 sequence: CASSFGTRGDTQYF. CDR3 sequence (DNA): TGTGCCAGCAGCTTTGGGACTAGAGGAGATACGCAGTATTTT.

The rearrangement uses TRBV5-1 and TRBJ2-1; TRBD1 matches 9 bases. The germline V gene has CDR1 SGHRS and CDR2 YFSETQ. The CDR3 loop spans 16 amino acids. Trimming took 0 bases from V and 8 from J; bases not matched to a gene: 9. The CDR3 sequence: CASSLAFRTGDHEQFF. CDR3 bases: TGCGCCAGCAGCTTGGCTTTCCGGACAGGGGACCATGAGCAGTTCTTC.

This chain uses TRBV28 with TRBJ2-1; 8 positions match TRBD2. Per the germline V gene, CDR1 is MDHEN and CDR2 is SYDVKM. The CDR3 is 17 residues long. Trimming at V came to 6 bases and at J to 4 bases, leaving 14 bases not matched to a gene. The CDR3: CASSLSGSITDYNEQFF. The DNA for the CDR3 is TGTGCCAGCAGCTTAAGCGGGAGCATCACAGATTACAATGAGCAGTTCTTC.

The chain couples TRBV9 to TRBJ2-1; 9 nucleotides agree with TRBD2. Trimming at V came to 0 bases and at J to 7 bases, leaving 5 bases not matched to a gene. CDR1 and CDR2 from the germline V gene are SGDLS and YYNGEE. The CDR3 has 15 amino acids. In DNA form, the CDR3 reads TGTGCCAGCAGCGTAGGGTCTAGCGGGATAAATGAGCAGTTCTTC. It codes for CASSVGSSGINEQFF.

In its sample, this clone was seen once. The chain carries TRBV28 and TRBJ1-2, with D hard to call. The CDR3 runs to 14 residues. Trimming cost V 2 bases and J 4 bases, with 11 bases left between them. Germline CDR1 and CDR2: MDHEN and SYDVKM. CDR3 residues: CASSLMESFYGYTF. Written as DNA, the CDR3 is TGTGCCAGCAGTTTAATGGAGAGTTTCTATGGCTACACCTTC.

The chain is built from TRBV5-6 and TRBJ2-5, with 11 bases matching TRBD2. The CDR3 consists of 14 residues. The V gene's germline CDR1 is SGHDT and CDR2 YYEEEE. V was clipped by 8 bases and J by 0 bases; unmatched bases: 3. The CDR3 DNA sequence: TGTGCCAGTAGACTAGCGGGAAACCAAGAGACCCAGTACTTC. This codes for CASRLAGNQETQYF.

This clone has only one observation. The V call is TRBV5-1, the J call TRBJ1-1, with D hard to call. Germline loops: CDR1 SGHRS, CDR2 YFSETQ. V was trimmed by 4 bases and J by 0 bases, leaving 10 bases between them. This CDR3 contains 14 residues. CDR3 in DNA: TGCGCCAGCAGCCCGGACGGGCTGAACACTGAAGCTTTCTTT. Encoded protein: CASSPDGLNTEAFF.